The 16 T cell receptor beta chains in this list originate from one sample, sequenced in a study of blood T cell repertoires in COVID-19. Assay: immunoSEQ multiplex PCR; the TCRdb copy retains only in-frame clones and omits some. The repertoire holds 120,000 to 150,000 clones, with 70% to 90% as singletons. Sequencing used peripheral blood. Source of these receptors: a woman aged 55-70 years with COVID-19, enrolled during active disease.

This chain connects TRBV5-1 to TRBJ2-1; TRBD2 might be the D (5 bases). From germline, CDR1 is SGHRS and CDR2 YFSETQ. Trimming shortened V by 5 bases and J by 5 bases, and 14 bases separated the two germline ends. The CDR3 spans 14 residues. This chain's CDR3 is CASREVDGNNEQFF. The CDR3 nucleotides are TGCGCCAGCAGGGAGGTTGACGGTAACAATGAGCAGTTCTTC.

V gene TRBV11-3 combines with J gene TRBJ2-3; 7 bases are a match to TRBD2. The CDR3 totals 15 residues. Germline loops: CDR1 SGHNT, CDR2 YENEEA. J lost 1 base, V lost 2 bases, and 3 bases had no gene match. This CDR3 is CASSLIAGGTDTQYF. CDR3 nucleotides: TGTGCCAGCAGCTTAATCGCGGGGGGCACAGATACGCAGTATTTT.

The sample holds one count of this clone. CDR3 bases: TGCGCCAGCAGCCAAGAGGGGGCTGGGGAGAGCTCCTACGAGCAGTACTTC. Translation: CASSQEGAGESSYEQYF. V gene TRBV4-3 combines with J gene TRBJ2-7; the D gene is possibly TRBD1 (6 bases). V lost 0 bases and J lost 0, with 15 bases in between. The CDR3 is made up of 17 amino acids. Germline-derived CDR1 and CDR2 are LGHNA and YSLEER.

This clone was observed a single time. CDR3 sequence (DNA): TGTGCCACCAGTGATCCTAGGACAGGGGGCGTTGAAAAACTGTTTTTT. This translates into CATSDPRTGGVEKLFF. The chain employs TRBV24-1 and TRBJ1-4; TRBD1 matches 11 bases. V trimming: 3 bases; J trimming: 7 bases; junction bases outside the gene matches: 6. CDR1 and CDR2 from the germline V gene are KGHDR and SFDVKD. The length of the CDR3 is 16 residues.

V usage is TRBV11-1 and J usage is TRBJ2-1, with D possibly being TRBD1 (5 bases). The germline gives CDR1 SGHAT, CDR2 FQDESV (reference sequence). Trimming stripped 2 bases from V and 9 bases from J, with 11 bases between. CDR3 length: 13 amino acids. The CDR3 coding sequence is TGTGCCAGCAGCTTATTCAGGGTTGGTGAGCAGTTCTTC. Translating it yields CASSLFRVGEQFF.

The chain employs TRBV5-1 and TRBJ2-5; no clear D. Germline-derived CDR1 and CDR2 are SGHRS and YFSETQ. V was trimmed by 0 bases and J by 7 bases, leaving 4 bases between them. There are 11 residues in the CDR3. CDR3 protein: CASSLAGTQYF. For the CDR3, the DNA is TGCGCCAGCAGCTTGGCGGGGACCCAGTACTTC.

The chain links TRBV7-6 to TRBJ1-1; D unresolved. CDR1 and CDR2 from the germline V gene are SGHVS and FNYEAQ. The length of the CDR3 is 14 residues. V lost 1 base to trimming and J lost 0 bases, with 6 bases between them. The CDR3 sequence is CASSLEQVNTEAFF. CDR3 sequence (DNA): TGTGCCAGCAGCTTAGAACAAGTGAACACTGAAGCTTTCTTT. Full variable domain (outside the CDR3, taken from reference TRBV7-6 and TRBJ1-1): GAGVSQSPRYKVTKRGQDVALRCDPISGHVSLYWYRQALGQGPEFLTYFNYEAQQDKSGLPNDRFSAERPEGSISTLTIQRTEQRDSAMYRCASSLEQVNTEAFFGQGTRLTVV.

The V and J genes are TRBV7-9 and TRBJ1-1; 7 bases line up with TRBD1. Looked up from germline, CDR1 is SEHNR and CDR2 is FQNEAQ (reference sequence). This CDR3 spans 15 amino acids. V lost 5 bases and J lost 3; bases outside the gene matches: 9. The CDR3 sequence: CASSPQGGQHTEAFF. As DNA, the CDR3 is TGTGCCAGCAGCCCTCAGGGGGGACAGCACACTGAAGCTTTCTTT.

This sequence joins TRBV6-2 or TRBV6-3 and TRBJ2-1; 8 nucleotides align to TRBD1. Germline CDR1 and CDR2: MNHEY and SVGEGT. The CDR3 sequence is 14 residues long. Trimming removed 1 base from V and 7 bases from J; junction bases left unmatched: 3. The chain's CDR3 is CASSYLQGVNEQFF. The CDR3 DNA reads as TGTGCCAGCAGTTACTTACAGGGGGTAAATGAGCAGTTCTTC.

The V and J genes are TRBV14 and TRBJ1-6; 11 bases align to TRBD1. The CDR3 contains 18 residues. In germline, CDR1 is SGHDN, CDR2 FVKESK. J gave up 5 bases and V 1 base, and 7 bases lay outside the gene matches. The CDR3 reads CASSQVSWGQGDNSPLHF. CDR3 DNA: TGTGCCAGCAGCCAAGTTTCCTGGGGACAGGGGGATAATTCACCCCTCCACTTT.

The chain combines TRBV11-2 with TRBJ2-1; TRBD1 is a possible D gene (5 bases). V gave up 6 bases and J gave up 6 bases, with 12 bases separating them. The germline V gene has CDR1 SGHAT and CDR2 FQNNGV. The CDR3 is made up of 13 amino acids. The chain's CDR3 is CASSRTGFNEQFF. The CDR3 region has the DNA TGTGCCAGCAGTAGAACAGGTTTCAATGAGCAGTTCTTC.

This clone was counted once. V and J are TRBV6-6 and TRBJ1-2, with a tentative D call TRBD1 (6 bases). The length of the CDR3 is 14 residues. CDR1 is MNHNY and CDR2 is SVGAGI in the germline V gene (reference sequence). V was clipped by 6 bases and J by 4 bases, with 15 bases between them. CDR3: CASSMLDRPYGYTF. CDR3 DNA: TGTGCCAGCAGCATGTTGGACAGACCCTATGGCTACACCTTC.

This clone was observed a single time. The chain links TRBV4-1 to TRBJ2-1, with 12 positions matching TRBD2. The CDR3 runs to 19 residues. With V trimmed by 0 bases and J by 0 bases, 6 bases remained unmatched. Germline lookup yields CDR1 MGHRA and CDR2 YSYEKL. In nucleotides, the CDR3 is TGCGCCAGCAGCCAAGATAGACTAGCGGGGGCGAGCTCCTACAATGAGCAGTTCTTC. Translated: CASSQDRLAGASSYNEQFF.

The chain has TRBV30 and TRBJ2-1, with TRBD1 identical over 7 bases. J gave up 4 bases and V 3 bases, and 18 bases lay outside the gene matches. Germline CDR1 reads GTSNPN; CDR2 reads SVGIG (reference sequence). This CDR3 is 18 amino acids long. CDR3 sequence: CAWSLGWVGTDVYNEQFF. The CDR3 region has the DNA TGTGCCTGGAGCTTGGGGTGGGTGGGGACAGATGTTTACAATGAGCAGTTCTTC.

The gene calls are TRBV11-1 and TRBJ1-4, with TRBD1 identical over 9 bases. The CDR3 is made up of 14 amino acids. The germline gives CDR1 SGHAT, CDR2 FQDESV (reference sequence). V shed 5 bases, J shed 8 bases, and the junction held 6 bases outside the gene matches. The CDR3 sequence: CASSRDRVGEKLFF. The CDR3 DNA reads as TGTGCCAGCAGCCGGGACAGGGTCGGCGAAAAACTGTTTTTT.

V gene TRBV19 combines with J gene TRBJ2-7; D remains unclear. Trimming left V 4 bases short and J 4 bases short, with 11 bases between. Looked up from germline, CDR1 is LNHDA and CDR2 is SQIVND (reference sequence). The CDR3 is 13 amino acids. CDR3 nucleotide sequence: TGTGCCAGTAGTACCCCGTCCGGGTACGAGCAGTACTTC. The encoded protein is CASSTPSGYEQYF.